This passage covers 15 T cell receptor beta chains from one sample sequenced in a study of blood T cell repertoires in COVID-19. The protocol was immunoSEQ multiplex PCR, while the TCRdb copy is restricted to in-frame clones and leaves out a portion. Altogether around 400,000 clones are present, roughly 88% being singletons, with the ten largest covering 1.4% to 1.5%. Sequencing input: PBMCs or T cells enriched from blood (not recorded which). The receptor source for this set is a woman aged 18-29 years who had been exposed to COVID-19.

The rearrangement joins TRBV5-1 to TRBJ2-3, with 8 bases matching TRBD1. Germline V gene sequence: CDR1 SGHRS, CDR2 YFSETQ. Losses at the gene ends were 3 bases for V and 0 bases for J; bases not matched to a gene: 12. This CDR3 is built from 18 residues. CDR3 loop: CASSSSDGQGPSTDTQYF. DNA for the CDR3: TGCGCCAGCAGCTCATCTGACGGACAGGGCCCTAGCACAGATACGCAGTATTTT.

The chain has TRBV5-1 and TRBJ2-7; TRBD2 matches at 8 bases. J gave up 3 bases and V 6 bases, and 11 bases lay outside the gene matches. This CDR3 is 15 amino acids long. Germline V gene data show CDR1 as SGHRS and CDR2 as YFSETQ. CDR3: CASNDLTTSGYEQYF. Written as DNA, the CDR3 is TGCGCCAGCAACGACCTTACTACTAGCGGCTACGAGCAGTACTTC. Full variable domain (outside the CDR3, taken from reference TRBV5-1 and TRBJ2-7): KAGVTQTPRYLIKTRGQQVTLSCSPISGHRSVSWYQQTPGQGLQFLFEYFSETQRNKGNFPGRFSGRQFSNSRSEMNVSTLELGDSALYLCASNDLTTSGYEQYFGPGTRLTVT.

The V and J genes are TRBV4-1 and TRBJ2-5; 9 nucleotides agree with TRBD2. Germline CDR1 reads MGHRA; CDR2 reads YSYEKL. There are 17 residues in the CDR3. Unmatched junction bases numbered 11, after V lost 1 base and J lost 5 bases. The CDR3 region has the DNA TGCGCCAGCAGCCAAGGGGCGGGGGGGGCGCAGGGGGAGACCCAGTACTTC. It yields the protein CASSQGAGGAQGETQYF.

The rearrangement joins TRBV18 to TRBJ1-5; D may be TRBD1 (5 bases). CDR3 length: 14 residues. Trimming cost V 6 bases and J 3 bases, with 12 bases left between them. Germline CDR1 is KGHSH and CDR2 is LQKENI. The CDR3 is CASSLAGDNQPQHF. The CDR3, as DNA: TGTGCCAGCTCCCTTGCGGGGGACAATCAGCCCCAGCATTTT.

V gene TRBV30 combines with J gene TRBJ2-1; the D gene is possibly TRBD1 (5 bases). Germline CDR1 GTSNPN, CDR2 SVGIG (reference sequence). The CDR3 covers 15 residues. Trimming stripped 2 bases from V and 3 bases from J, with 14 bases between. Written as DNA, the CDR3 is TGTGCCTGGAGTCAACAGGCATCAAGCTACAATGAGCAGTTCTTC. Amino acid sequence: CAWSQQASSYNEQFF. The whole variable domain, remainder taken from reference TRBV30 and TRBJ2-1, is SQTIHQWPATLVQPVGSPLSLECTVEGTSNPNLYWYRQAAGRGLQLLFYSVGIGQISSEVPQNLSASRPQDRQFILSSKKLLLSDSGFYLCAWSQQASSYNEQFFGPGTRLTVL.

This rearrangement joins TRBV5-1 to TRBJ2-1; the match to TRBD2 covers 10 bases. The germline CDR1 and CDR2 sequences are SGHRS and YFSETQ. The trim removed 4 bases at V and 7 bases at J, leaving 5 bases unmatched. CDR3 length: 14 residues. CDR3: CASSDLAGVNEQFF. DNA of the CDR3: TGCGCCAGCAGCGATCTAGCGGGAGTTAATGAGCAGTTCTTC.

The rearrangement joins TRBV2 to TRBJ2-7; 7 bases are a match to TRBD2. Trimming cost V 4 bases and J 6 bases; bases outside gene matches: 6. Per germline, CDR1 SNHLY and CDR2 FYNNEI. The CDR3 has 13 amino acids. This CDR3 is CASSGTSAGEQYF. For the CDR3, the DNA is TGTGCCAGCAGTGGGACTAGTGCGGGCGAGCAGTACTTC.

V usage is TRBV10-3 and J usage is TRBJ2-2; the match to TRBD2 covers 13 bases. CDR3 length: 14 amino acids. Trimming cost V 6 bases and J 6 bases; bases outside gene matches: 1. Germline-derived CDR1 and CDR2 are ENHRY and SYGVKD. The chain's CDR3 is CAIRLAGGSGELFF. As DNA, the CDR3 is TGTGCCATCAGACTAGCGGGAGGGTCCGGGGAGCTGTTTTTT.

The rearrangement joins TRBV11-2 to TRBJ1-1; tentatively, D is TRBD1 (6 bases). Germline lookup yields CDR1 SGHAT and CDR2 FQNNGV. This CDR3 contains 12 residues. Trimming removed 5 bases from V and 6 bases from J, with 10 bases in between. The CDR3 is CASSREGAEAFF. In nucleotides, the CDR3 is TGTGCCAGCAGCCGTGAGGGGGCTGAAGCTTTCTTT. The whole variable domain, filled in from reference TRBV11-2 and TRBJ1-1, reads EAGVAQSPRYKIIEKRQSVAFWCNPISGHATLYWYQQILGQGPKLLIQFQNNGVVDDSQLPKDRFSAERLKGVDSTLKIQPAKLEDSAVYLCASSREGAEAFFGQGTRLTVV.

V gene TRBV10-2 combines with J gene TRBJ2-6; possible D gene TRBD2, 8 bases. CDR1 and CDR2 (germline): WSHSY, SAAADI. The V and J ends lost 0 bases and 0 bases respectively, with 18 bases between them. CDR3 length: 20 amino acids. The CDR3 nucleotides read TGCGCCAGCAGTGAGTCGACATACGGGAGGGGGCCCTCTGGGGCCAACGTCCTGACTTTC. Its protein product is CASSESTYGRGPSGANVLTF.

J is TRBJ1-3 and V is TRBV19; no clear D gene. This CDR3 spans 14 amino acids. V was clipped by 6 bases and J by 2 bases, with 11 bases between them. Looked up from germline, CDR1 is LNHDA and CDR2 is SQIVND (reference sequence). In DNA form, the CDR3 reads TGTGCCAGTAGCCCGACACTTACTGGAAACACCATATATTTT. This sequence encodes CASSPTLTGNTIYF. The complete variable domain, with remaining parts taken from reference TRBV19 and TRBJ1-3, reads DGGITQSPKYLFRKEGQNVTLSCEQNLNHDAMYWYRQDPGQGLRLIYYSQIVNDFQKGDIAEGYSVSREKKESFPLTVTSAQKNPTAFYLCASSPTLTGNTIYFGEGSWLTVV.

The CDR3 DNA follows: TGTGCCACCAGCGGGCCTAGCGGGTACAATGAGCAGTTCTTC. Translating it yields CATSGPSGYNEQFF. The chain is built from TRBV15 and TRBJ2-1; 8 bases match TRBD2. J was trimmed by 4 bases and V by 5 bases; bases with no gene match: 4. The CDR3 totals 14 residues. Looked up from germline, CDR1 is LNHNV and CDR2 is YYDKDF (reference sequence).

V usage is TRBV28 and J usage is TRBJ1-5, with D possibly being TRBD1 (6 bases). The CDR3 runs 17 residues. The germline V gene has CDR1 MDHEN and CDR2 SYDVKM. V lost 4 bases and J 0 bases, leaving 16 bases between the germline ends. The CDR3 loop is CASSSQHRDFSNQPQHF. DNA of the CDR3: TGTGCCAGCAGTTCGCAACACAGGGATTTTAGCAATCAGCCCCAGCATTTT.

This chain joins TRBV11-1 and TRBJ1-2; D perhaps matches TRBD1 (5 bases). The CDR3 has 13 residues. The V gene lost 1 base and the J gene lost 5 bases, with 8 bases spanning the gap. Germline-derived CDR1 and CDR2 are SGHAT and FQDESV (reference sequence). DNA of the CDR3: TGTGCCAGCAGCTTAGGACAGAGATATGGCTACACCTTC. Translation: CASSLGQRYGYTF.

For the CDR3, the DNA is TGTGCCAGCAGTACACAGGCCTACGAGCAGTACTTC. Residues: CASSTQAYEQYF. V and J are TRBV6-2 or TRBV6-3 and TRBJ2-7, with a tentative D call TRBD1 (5 bases). In germline, CDR1 is MNHEY, CDR2 SVGEGT. The CDR3 is 12 residues long. V was trimmed by 5 bases and J by 2 bases, leaving 7 bases between them.